Sequencing of this TCR beta chain was carried out in a study of CD8 T cells in Susac syndrome. Germline V CDR1 and CDR2: MNHNS, SASEGT. CDR3 length: 16 residues. The V and J ends lost 6 bases and 6 bases, in that order; junction bases with no gene match: 9. Random-hexamer reverse transcription was applied to about 0.45 to 1 ug RNA. Coverage of TCR beta CDR3 amplification by immunoSEQ multiplex PCR extended to 54 Vbeta and 13 Jbeta. One entry per CDR3 protein results from TCRdb running MiXCR on the immunoSEQ multiplex PCR reads. Of around 62,000 distinct CDR3 sequences in the sample, about 92% were seen once.

The source material was CD8+ T cells from PBMCs. The receptor was isolated from a human donor in good health. The V gene is TRBV6-1, the J gene TRBJ2-3; 13 bases match TRBD2. The CDR3 DNA is TGTGCCAGCAGCGGTAACCCGGGACTAGCGGGGGATACGCAGTATTTT. This encodes CASSGNPGLAGDTQYF.